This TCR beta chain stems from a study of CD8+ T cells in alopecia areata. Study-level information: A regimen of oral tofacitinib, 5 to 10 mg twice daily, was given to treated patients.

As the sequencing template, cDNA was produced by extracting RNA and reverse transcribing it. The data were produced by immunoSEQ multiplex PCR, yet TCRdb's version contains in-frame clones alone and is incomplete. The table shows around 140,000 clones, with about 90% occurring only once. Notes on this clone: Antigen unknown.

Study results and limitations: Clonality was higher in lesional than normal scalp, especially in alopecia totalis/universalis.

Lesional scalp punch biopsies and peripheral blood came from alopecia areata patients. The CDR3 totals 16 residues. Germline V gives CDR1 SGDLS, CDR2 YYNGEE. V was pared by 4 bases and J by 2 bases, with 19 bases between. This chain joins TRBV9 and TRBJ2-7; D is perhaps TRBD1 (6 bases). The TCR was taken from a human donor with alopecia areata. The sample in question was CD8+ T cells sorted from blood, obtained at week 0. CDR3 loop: CASSPRPTDSTYEQYF. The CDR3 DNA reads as TGTGCCAGCAGCCCCCGACCTACGGACAGTACCTACGAGCAGTACTTC. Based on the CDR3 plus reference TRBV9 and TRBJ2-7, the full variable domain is DSGVTQTPKHLITATGQRVTLRCSPRSGDLSVYWYQQSLDQGLQFLIQYYNGEERAKGNILERFSAQQFPDLHSELNLSSLELGDSALYFCASSPRPTDSTYEQYFGPGTRLTVT.